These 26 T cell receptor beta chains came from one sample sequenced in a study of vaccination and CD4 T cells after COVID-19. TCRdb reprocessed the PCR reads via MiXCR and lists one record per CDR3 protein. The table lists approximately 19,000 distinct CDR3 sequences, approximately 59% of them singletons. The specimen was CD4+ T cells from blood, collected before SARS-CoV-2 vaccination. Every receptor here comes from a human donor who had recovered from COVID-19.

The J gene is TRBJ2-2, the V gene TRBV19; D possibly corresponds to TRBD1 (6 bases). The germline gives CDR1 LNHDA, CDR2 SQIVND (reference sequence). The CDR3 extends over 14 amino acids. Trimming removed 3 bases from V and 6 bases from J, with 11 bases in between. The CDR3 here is CASSITGRAGELFF. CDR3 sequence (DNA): TGTGCCAGTAGTATTACAGGGCGGGCCGGGGAGCTGTTTTTT.

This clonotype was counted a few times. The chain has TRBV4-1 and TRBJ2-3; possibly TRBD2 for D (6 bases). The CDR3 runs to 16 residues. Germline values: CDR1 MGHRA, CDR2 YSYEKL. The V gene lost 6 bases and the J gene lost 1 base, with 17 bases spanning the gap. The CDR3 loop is CASSFLWGLGTDTQYF. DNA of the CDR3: TGCGCCAGCAGTTTCCTGTGGGGACTTGGCACAGATACGCAGTATTTT.

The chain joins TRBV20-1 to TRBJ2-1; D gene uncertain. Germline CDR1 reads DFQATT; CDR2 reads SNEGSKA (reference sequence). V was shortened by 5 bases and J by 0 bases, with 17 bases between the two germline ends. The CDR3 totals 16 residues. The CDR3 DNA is TGCAGTGCTGTGGCCCCACAGCTCAGCTCCTACAATGAGCAGTTCTTC. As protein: CSAVAPQLSSYNEQFF.

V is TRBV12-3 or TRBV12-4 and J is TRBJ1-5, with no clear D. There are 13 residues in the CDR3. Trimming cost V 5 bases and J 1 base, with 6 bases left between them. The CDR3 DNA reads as TGTGCCAGCAGTGCCGGAAGCAATCAGCCCCAGCATTTT. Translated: CASSAGSNQPQHF.

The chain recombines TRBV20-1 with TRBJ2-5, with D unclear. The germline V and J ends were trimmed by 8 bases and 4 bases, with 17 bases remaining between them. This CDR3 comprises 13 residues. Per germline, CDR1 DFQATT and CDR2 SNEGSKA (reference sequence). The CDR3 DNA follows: TGCAGTACGTTAGTTGATATCGCAGAGACCCAGTACTTC. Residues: CSTLVDIAETQYF.

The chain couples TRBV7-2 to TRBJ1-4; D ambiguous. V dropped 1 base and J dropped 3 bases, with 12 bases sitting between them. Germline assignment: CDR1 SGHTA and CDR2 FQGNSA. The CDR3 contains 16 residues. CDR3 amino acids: CASSLETAAPNEKLFF. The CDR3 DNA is TGTGCCAGCAGCTTAGAGACGGCAGCACCTAATGAAAAACTGTTTTTT.

The CDR3 sequence is CASSEDSQNYGYTF. The CDR3 DNA reads as TGTGCCAGCAGTGAAGACTCCCAGAACTATGGCTACACCTTC. The rearrangement joins TRBV2 to TRBJ1-2, with D uncertain. Looked up from germline, CDR1 is SNHLY and CDR2 is FYNNEI. This CDR3 region has 14 residues. Between the trimmed V and J ends, which lost 1 base and 2 bases, there was a span of 8 bases.

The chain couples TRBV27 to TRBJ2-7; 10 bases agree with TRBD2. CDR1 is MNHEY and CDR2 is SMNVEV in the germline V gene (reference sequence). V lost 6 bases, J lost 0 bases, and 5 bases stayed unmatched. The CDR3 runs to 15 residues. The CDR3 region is CASSVLAGSSYEQYF. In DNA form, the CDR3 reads TGTGCCAGCAGCGTACTAGCGGGATCCTCCTACGAGCAGTACTTC.

The DNA of the CDR3 is TGTGCCAGCAGTTACCTGCCCCCGGGACTAGCGGGGATATCCTACGAGCAGTACTTC. Amino acid sequence: CASSYLPPGLAGISYEQYF. The chain employs TRBV6-5 and TRBJ2-7; 13 bases are shared with TRBD2. In germline, CDR1 is MNHEY, CDR2 SVGAGI. J lost 1 base, V lost 2 bases, and 11 bases had no gene match. This CDR3 is built from 19 residues.

The CDR3 sequence is CSARDRIAGGEQFF. CDR3 DNA: TGCAGTGCTAGAGATAGAATAGCGGGAGGTGAGCAGTTCTTC. The chain links TRBV20-1 to TRBJ2-1; 10 bases align to TRBD2. CDR1 is DFQATT and CDR2 is SNEGSKA in the germline V gene (reference sequence). The junction had 5 bases not matched to a gene; V was cut back by 0 bases and J by 9 bases. The length of the CDR3 is 14 residues.

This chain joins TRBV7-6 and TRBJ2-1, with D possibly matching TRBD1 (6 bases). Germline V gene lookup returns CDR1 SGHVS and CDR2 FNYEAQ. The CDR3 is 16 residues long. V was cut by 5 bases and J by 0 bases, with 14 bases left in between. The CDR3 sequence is CASSPRGDTSYNEQFF. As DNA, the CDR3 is TGTGCCAGCAGCCCCAGAGGGGACACCTCCTACAATGAGCAGTTCTTC. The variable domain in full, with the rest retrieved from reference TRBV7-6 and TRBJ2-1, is GAGVSQSPRYKVTKRGQDVALRCDPISGHVSLYWYRQALGQGPEFLTYFNYEAQQDKSGLPNDRFSAERPEGSISTLTIQRTEQRDSAMYRCASSPRGDTSYNEQFFGPGTRLTVL.

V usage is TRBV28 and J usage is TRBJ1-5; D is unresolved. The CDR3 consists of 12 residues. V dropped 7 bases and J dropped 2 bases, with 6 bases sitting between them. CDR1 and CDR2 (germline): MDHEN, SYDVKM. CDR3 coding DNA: TGTGCCAGCATAGGGCGCAATCAGCCCCAGCATTTT. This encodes CASIGRNQPQHF. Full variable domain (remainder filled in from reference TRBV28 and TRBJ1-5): DVKVTQSSRYLVKRTGEKVFLECVQDMDHENMFWYRQDPGLGLRLIYFSYDVKMKEKGDIPEGYSVSREKKERFSLILESASTNQTSMYLCASIGRNQPQHFGDGTRLSIL.

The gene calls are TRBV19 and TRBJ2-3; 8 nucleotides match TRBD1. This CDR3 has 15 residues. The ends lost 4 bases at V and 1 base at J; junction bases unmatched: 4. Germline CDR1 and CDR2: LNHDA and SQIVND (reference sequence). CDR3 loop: CASSTTGQGTDTQYF. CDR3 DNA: TGTGCCAGTAGTACAACGGGACAGGGCACAGATACGCAGTATTTT.

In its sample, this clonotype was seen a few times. In nucleotides, the CDR3 is TGCGCCAGCAGTTTTGACAGGGAGGATGGCTACACCTTC. Protein sequence: CASSFDREDGYTF. The chain combines TRBV10-1 with TRBJ1-2, with TRBD1 identical over 7 bases. This CDR3 spans 13 amino acids. In germline, CDR1 is WNHNN, CDR2 SYGVQD (reference sequence). V shed 5 bases, J shed 6 bases, and the junction held 6 bases outside the gene matches.

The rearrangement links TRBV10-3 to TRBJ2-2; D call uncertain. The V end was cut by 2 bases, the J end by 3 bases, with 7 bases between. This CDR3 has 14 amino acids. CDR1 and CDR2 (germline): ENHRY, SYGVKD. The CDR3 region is CAISEKLDTGELFF. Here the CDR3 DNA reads TGTGCCATCAGTGAGAAGCTGGACACCGGGGAGCTGTTTTTT.

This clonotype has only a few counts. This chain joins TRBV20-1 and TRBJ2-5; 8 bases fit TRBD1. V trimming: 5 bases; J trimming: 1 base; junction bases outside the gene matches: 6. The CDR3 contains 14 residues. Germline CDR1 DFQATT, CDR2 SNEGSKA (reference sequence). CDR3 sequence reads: CSAPQGAGQETQYF. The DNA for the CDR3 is TGCAGTGCTCCGCAGGGGGCCGGCCAAGAGACCCAGTACTTC.

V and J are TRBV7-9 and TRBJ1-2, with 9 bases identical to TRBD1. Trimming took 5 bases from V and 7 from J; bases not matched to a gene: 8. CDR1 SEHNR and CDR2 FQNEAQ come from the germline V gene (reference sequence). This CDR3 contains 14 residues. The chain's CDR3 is CASSPSGTGSGYTF. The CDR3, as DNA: TGTGCCAGCAGCCCTAGTGGGACAGGGTCTGGCTACACCTTC. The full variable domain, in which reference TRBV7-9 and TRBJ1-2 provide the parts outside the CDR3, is DTGVSQNPRHKITKRGQNVTFRCDPISEHNRLYWYRQTLGQGPEFLTYFQNEAQLEKSRLLSDRFSAERPKGSFSTLEIQRTEQGDSAMYLCASSPSGTGSGYTFGSGTRLTVV.

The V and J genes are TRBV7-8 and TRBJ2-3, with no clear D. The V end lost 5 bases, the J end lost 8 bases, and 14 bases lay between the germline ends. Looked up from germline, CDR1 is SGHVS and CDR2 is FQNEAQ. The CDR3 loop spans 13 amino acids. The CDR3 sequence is CASSPPKAGTQYF. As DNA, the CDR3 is TGTGCCAGCAGCCCCCCCAAAGCAGGTACGCAGTATTTT.

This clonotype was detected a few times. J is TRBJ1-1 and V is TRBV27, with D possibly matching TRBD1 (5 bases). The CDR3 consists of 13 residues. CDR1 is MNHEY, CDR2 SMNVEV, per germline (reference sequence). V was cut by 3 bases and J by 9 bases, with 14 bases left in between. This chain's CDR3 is CASSFYRGGQAFF. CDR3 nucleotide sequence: TGTGCCAGCAGTTTTTATCGCGGGGGACAAGCTTTCTTT.

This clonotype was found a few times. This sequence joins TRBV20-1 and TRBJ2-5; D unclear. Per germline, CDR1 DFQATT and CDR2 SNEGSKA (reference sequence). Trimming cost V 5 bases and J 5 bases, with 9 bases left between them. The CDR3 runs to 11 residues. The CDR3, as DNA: TGCAGTGCTTTTGTGAGGGAGACCCAGTACTTC. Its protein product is CSAFVRETQYF.

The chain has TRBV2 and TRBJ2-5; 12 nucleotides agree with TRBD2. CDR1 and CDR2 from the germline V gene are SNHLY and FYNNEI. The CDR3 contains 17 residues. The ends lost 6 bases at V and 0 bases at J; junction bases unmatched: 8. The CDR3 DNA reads TGTGCCAGCAGCTTAAGACTAGCGGGAGCCGACCAAGAGACCCAGTACTTC. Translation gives CASSLRLAGADQETQYF.

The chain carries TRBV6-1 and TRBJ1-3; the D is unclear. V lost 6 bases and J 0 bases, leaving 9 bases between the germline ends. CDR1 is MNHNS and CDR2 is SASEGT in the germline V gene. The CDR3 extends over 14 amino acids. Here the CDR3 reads CASRRQLSGNTIYF. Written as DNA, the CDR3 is TGTGCCAGCAGGAGACAACTCTCTGGAAACACCATATATTTT.

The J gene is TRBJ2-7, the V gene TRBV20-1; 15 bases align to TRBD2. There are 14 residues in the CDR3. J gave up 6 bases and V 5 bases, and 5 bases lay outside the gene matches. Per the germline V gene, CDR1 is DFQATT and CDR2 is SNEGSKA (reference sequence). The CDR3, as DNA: TGCAGTGCTTCCGGACTAGCGGGAGGGTCCGAGCAGTACTTC. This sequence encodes CSASGLAGGSEQYF.

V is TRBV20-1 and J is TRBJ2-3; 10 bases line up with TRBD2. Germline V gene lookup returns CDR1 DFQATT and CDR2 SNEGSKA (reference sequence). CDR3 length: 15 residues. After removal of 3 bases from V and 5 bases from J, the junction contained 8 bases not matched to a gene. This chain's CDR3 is CSASFASGRLDTQYF. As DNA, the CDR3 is TGCAGTGCTAGTTTCGCTAGCGGGAGATTAGATACGCAGTATTTT.

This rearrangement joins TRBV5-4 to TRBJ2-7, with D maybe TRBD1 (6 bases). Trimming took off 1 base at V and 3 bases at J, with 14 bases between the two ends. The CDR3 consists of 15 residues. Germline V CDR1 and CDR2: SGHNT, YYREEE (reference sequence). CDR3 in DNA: TGTGCCAGCAGCTTGCGGACAGCGAATCTCTACGAGCAGTACTTC. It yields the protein CASSLRTANLYEQYF.

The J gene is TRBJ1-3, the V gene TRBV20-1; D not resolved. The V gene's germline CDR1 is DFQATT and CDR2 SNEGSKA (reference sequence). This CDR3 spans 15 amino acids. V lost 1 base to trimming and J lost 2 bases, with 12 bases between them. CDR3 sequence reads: CSARVEGSPGNTIYF. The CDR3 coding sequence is TGCAGTGCTAGAGTAGAGGGTTCACCTGGAAACACCATATATTTT.